The rows below give T cell receptor beta chains drawn from one sample of a study of synovial regulatory T cells in juvenile arthritis. The method was immunoSEQ multiplex PCR; TCRdb's version includes in-frame clones alone and lacks a portion of them. The sample has around 10,000 clones. Input material: Treg cells from blood. Receptor source: a donor under 30 with juvenile idiopathic arthritis. The CDR3 runs from the conserved cysteine through the conserved F or W. Fields, in order: V gene, J gene, CDR3 protein.

v_gene: TRBV10-3; j_gene: TRBJ2-1; CDR3aa: CAISEPRTGNEQFF
v_gene: TRBV7-9; j_gene: TRBJ1-6; CDR3aa: CASSLKSGTGSPLHF
v_gene: TRBV6-1; j_gene: TRBJ1-3; CDR3aa: CASSGNTIYF
v_gene: TRBV18; j_gene: TRBJ2-4; CDR3aa: CASSPPGQAKNIQYF
v_gene: TRBV6-1; j_gene: TRBJ1-1; CDR3aa: CASIGGMNTEAFF
v_gene: TRBV5-1; j_gene: TRBJ1-1; CDR3aa: CASSSWRGFSPTHTEAFF
v_gene: TRBV18; j_gene: TRBJ2-7; CDR3aa: CASSPGTGRYEQYF
v_gene: TRBV6-6; j_gene: TRBJ2-7; CDR3aa: CASTYTGVHSYEQYF
v_gene: TRBV19; j_gene: TRBJ1-2; CDR3aa: CASRLQGPAYGYTF
v_gene: TRBV4-3; j_gene: TRBJ2-2; CDR3aa: CASSPGDTGTYNTGELFF
v_gene: TRBV19; j_gene: TRBJ1-2; CDR3aa: CASSIDRRANYGYTF
v_gene: TRBV4-1; j_gene: TRBJ2-7; CDR3aa: CASSQEDRIYEQYF
v_gene: TRBV18; j_gene: TRBJ2-7; CDR3aa: CASSAGTASYEQYF
v_gene: TRBV10-3; j_gene: TRBJ2-7; CDR3aa: CAISVQGEEQYF
v_gene: TRBV4-3; j_gene: TRBJ1-2; CDR3aa: CASSQDVSTGRIYGYTF
v_gene: TRBV5-4; j_gene: TRBJ1-1; CDR3aa: CASSWDREAEAFF
v_gene: TRBV19; j_gene: TRBJ2-1; CDR3aa: CATKGPDRGLYNEQFF
v_gene: TRBV18; j_gene: TRBJ2-7; CDR3aa: CASSDGGEQYF
v_gene: TRBV30; j_gene: TRBJ1-3; CDR3aa: CAWSTPQASGNTIYF
v_gene: TRBV19; j_gene: TRBJ1-1; CDR3aa: CASSNIGTVEAFF
v_gene: TRBV15; j_gene: TRBJ1-3; CDR3aa: CATSRPGQGFGNTIYF
v_gene: TRBV18; j_gene: TRBJ2-1; CDR3aa: CASSWGQGGHEQFF
v_gene: TRBV7-9; j_gene: TRBJ1-4; CDR3aa: CASSPPPRNEKLFF
v_gene: TRBV5-4; j_gene: TRBJ1-2; CDR3aa: CASSRGENGYTF
v_gene: TRBV19; j_gene: TRBJ1-1; CDR3aa: CASSRRTANTEAFF
v_gene: TRBV6-6; j_gene: TRBJ1-3; CDR3aa: CASSYVGISGNTIYF
v_gene: TRBV5-1; j_gene: TRBJ2-7; CDR3aa: CASNPGLAGGSNYEQYF
v_gene: TRBV4-3; j_gene: TRBJ1-2; CDR3aa: CASSQESRNYGYTF
v_gene: TRBV2; j_gene: TRBJ1-2; CDR3aa: CASSEQGLRGYTF
v_gene: TRBV10-2; j_gene: TRBJ2-1; CDR3aa: CASTPGLAPGVVEQFF
v_gene: TRBV4-3; j_gene: TRBJ1-1; CDR3aa: CASSQEQGTTAFF
v_gene: TRBV4-3; j_gene: TRBJ2-7; CDR3aa: CASSQGSGTYEQYF
v_gene: TRBV4-1; j_gene: TRBJ1-6; CDR3aa: CASSQAWGLEGSPLHF
v_gene: TRBV19; j_gene: TRBJ2-2; CDR3aa: CASSMSPNTGELFF
v_gene: TRBV19; j_gene: TRBJ1-5; CDR3aa: CASSISLADQPQHF